This T cell receptor (beta chain) was identified during a study of T cell responses to AZD1222 COVID-19 vaccine. This table comes from immunoSEQ multiplex PCR, and its TCRdb copy is limited to in-frame clones, with some not included. The data contain about 67,000 clones, around 82% of them singletons. Second-dose intervals near 4 or 12 weeks were combined. Remarks on this clone: The antigen is not known.

Study-wide results and caveats: Only a handful of AZD1222 recipients, roughly six in all, had baseline seropositivity. Possibly, clonal diversity was underestimated; donors were largely white British and included more females. Researchers report vaccine-associated CD4 TCRs spanning spike, with dominance at 160-218 and 743-854.

This CDR3 spans 15 amino acids. Germline values: CDR1 SGHTA, CDR2 FQGNSA. V lost 1 base, J lost 9 bases, and 9 bases stayed unmatched. This chain links TRBV7-2 with TRBJ2-1; 7 bases align to TRBD2. The starting material was peripheral blood, obtained 28 days after the second AZD1222 dose. The receptor comes from an adult who received the AZD1222 COVID-19 vaccine. CDR3: CASSLDGGGAGEQFF. The CDR3 DNA reads TGTGCCAGCAGCTTAGATGGCGGGGGTGCAGGTGAGCAGTTCTTC. The entire variable domain, with the rest obtained from reference TRBV7-2 and TRBJ2-1, is as follows: GAGVSQSPSNKVTEKGKDVELRCDPISGHTALYWYRQSLGQGLEFLIYFQGNSAPDKSGLPSDRFSAERTGGSVSTLTIQRTQQEDSAVYLCASSLDGGGAGEQFFGPGTRLTVL.